Listed below are T cell receptor beta chains from one sample, sequenced in a study of T cells after yellow fever vaccination. TCRdb passed the 5' RACE reads through MiXCR, listing each CDR3 protein once. This sample yields about 580,000 distinct CDR3 sequences, of which less than 20% are seen a single time; roughly 17% belongs to the top ten. The sample in question was PBMCs, obtained 5 days after the first yellow fever vaccination. These TCRs come from a man between 18 and 35 years old who received the YFV17D yellow fever vaccine. Both conserved end residues are part of each CDR3. Fields, in order: clone size, J gene, D gene, V gene, CDR3 protein, CDR3 DNA. The D gene is left open where the match is weak. Rows may omit the clone size; those that give it use once, few, many or a size class.

. TRBJ1-2 . TRBV29-1 CSVEWEYGYTF TGCAGCGTTGAATGGGAGTATGGCTACACCTTC
few TRBJ2-2 . TRBV19 CASSMDTVRKNTGELFF TGTGCCAGTAGTATGGACACAGTCCGGAAGAACACCGGGGAGCTGTTTTTT
few TRBJ2-7 TRBD1 TRBV11-2 CASSPGGRDRSEQYF TGTGCCAGCAGCCCTGGGGGGCGGGACAGGAGCGAGCAGTACTTC
. TRBJ2-1 TRBD2 TRBV5-1 CASSQRGGLATYNEQFF TGCGCCAGCAGCCAACGGGGGGGGCTAGCGACCTACAATGAGCAGTTCTTC
once TRBJ1-1 . TRBV4-2 CASSQERARDNEAFF TGTGCCAGCAGCCAAGAGAGGGCCAGGGACAACGAAGCTTTCTTT
. TRBJ1-5 TRBD1 TRBV20-1 CSARPTGGNQPQHF TGCAGTGCTAGACCAACAGGGGGCAATCAGCCCCAGCATTTT
few TRBJ2-3 TRBD2 TRBV12-3/TRBV12-4 CASTTRPSGAGDTQYF TGTGCCAGCACCACCCGGCCTAGCGGGGCGGGAGATACGCAGTATTTT
few TRBJ2-2 TRBD2 TRBV11-2 CASSSLAVLPPNTGELFF TGTGCCAGCAGCTCGCTAGCGGTGCTCCCCCCCAACACCGGGGAGCTGTTTTTT
. TRBJ1-5 TRBD1 TRBV9 CASSVGTGQNQPQHF TGTGCCAGCAGCGTCGGGACAGGTCAAAATCAGCCCCAGCATTTT
. TRBJ2-3 . TRBV4-1 CASSQDPDPSVDTQYF TGCGCCAGCAGCCAAGATCCGGACCCCTCCGTGGATACGCAGTATTTT
few TRBJ1-5 . TRBV6-5 CASSYLYHHSNQPQHF TGTGCCAGCAGTTACCTTTACCATCATAGCAATCAGCCCCAGCATTTT
. TRBJ1-5 . TRBV5-1 CASSLDPGAHLTAQHF TGCGCCAGCAGCTTGGATCCAGGGGCCCACCTCACGGCCCAGCATTTT
. TRBJ1-4 . TRBV7-9 CASSRGPDEKLFF TGTGCCAGCAGCCGGGGCCCCGATGAAAAACTGTTTTTT
many TRBJ2-1 . TRBV7-9 CASSLGRFNGYEQFF TGTGCCAGCAGCTTGGGGAGGTTCAACGGTTATGAGCAGTTCTTC
few TRBJ1-2 . TRBV4-1 CASSQEAGDSYGYTF TGCGCCAGCAGCCAAGAGGCAGGGGATAGCTATGGCTACACCTTC
few TRBJ2-1 TRBD2 TRBV4-3 CASSQKELKRGGGEQFF TGCGCCAGCAGCCAGAAAGAACTAAAGCGGGGGGGTGGTGAGCAGTTCTTC
few TRBJ1-1 . TRBV4-2 CASSQDDDRSFF TGTGCCAGCAGCCAAGATGACGACAGGTCTTTCTTT
few TRBJ1-5 . TRBV20-1 CSAERGNQPQHF TGCAGTGCTGAGAGGGGGAATCAGCCCCAGCATTTT
. TRBJ2-1 . TRBV4-1 CASSQVWSRSYNEQFF TGCGCCAGCAGCCAAGTTTGGAGTAGATCCTACAATGAGCAGTTCTTC
. TRBJ2-3 TRBD2 TRBV20-1 CSVVNSGAADTQYF TGCAGTGTTGTCAATAGCGGGGCCGCAGATACGCAGTATTTT
. TRBJ2-7 . TRBV7-2 CASSIRRGGGEQYF TGTGCCAGCAGCATAAGGCGCGGGGGCGGGGAGCAGTACTTC
. TRBJ2-6 . TRBV27 CASSLRPQGKDSGANVLTF TGTGCCAGCAGTTTAAGGCCCCAGGGGAAGGACTCTGGGGCCAACGTCCTGACTTTC
. TRBJ1-1 . TRBV6-5 CASSYSGTLGAFF TGTGCCAGCAGTTACTCGGGGACATTAGGGGCTTTCTTT
. TRBJ1-1 TRBD1 TRBV12-3/TRBV12-4 CASSSGQVYEAFF TGTGCCAGCAGTTCCGGACAGGTCTATGAAGCTTTCTTT
. TRBJ2-3 TRBD2 TRBV5-1 CASGTSGANTQYF TGCGCCAGCGGGACTAGCGGGGCCAATACGCAGTATTTT
. TRBJ2-5 TRBD2 TRBV5-4 CASSWGLAGAQETQYF TGTGCCAGCAGCTGGGGACTAGCGGGGGCTCAAGAGACCCAGTACTTC
few TRBJ1-3 . TRBV4-1 CASSQDSHSGNTIYF TGCGCCAGCAGCCAAGACAGCCACTCTGGAAACACCATATATTTT
. TRBJ2-7 TRBD1 TRBV6-5 CASIRTGTYEQYF TGTGCCAGCATTCGGACAGGGACCTACGAGCAGTACTTC
few TRBJ1-3 . TRBV5-1 CASSLGTISGNTIYF TGCGCCAGCAGCTTGGGGACAATCTCTGGAAACACCATATATTTT